A selection of T cell receptor beta chains follows, all from one sample in a study of cytomegalovirus exposure and HLA in healthy donors. Clones were sequenced by immunoSEQ multiplex PCR, and TCRdb holds only the in-frame ones, with some missing. This table has more than 85,000 clones, around 89% appearing once. Sequencing was performed on PBMCs. Receptors were obtained from a woman in her 30s in good health and CMV-seropositive. Both conserved end residues are part of each CDR3. D genes are given only for firm matches. Clone size appears in some rows only: once, few, many, or a class for an expanded clone.

cdr3_nt	cdr3_aa	cdr3_length	j_call	clone_size	d_call	v_call
TGTGCCAGCAGGGGCGGGGGATTAGATACGCAGTATTTT	CASRGGGLDTQYF	13	TRBJ2-3	NA	TRBD2	TRBV6-5
TGTGCCAGCAGTCCACCGGGGACAGATCTCTCTGGGGCCAACGTCCTGACTTTC	CASSPPGTDLSGANVLTF	18	TRBJ2-6	NA	TRBD1	TRBV28
TGTGCCAGTGGCTATGACGGAGGATATTCAAACACCATATATTTT	CASGYDGGYSNTIYF	15	TRBJ1-3	NA	NA	TRBV19
TGTGCCAGCAGCTCTAGCGGGGGGTACAATGAGCAGTTCTTC	CASSSSGGYNEQFF	14	TRBJ2-1	NA	TRBD2	TRBV11-2
TGTGCCACCAGGGCGGCCGGAGGCTCCTACGAGCAGTACTTC	CATRAAGGSYEQYF	14	TRBJ2-7	NA	NA	TRBV15
TGTGCCAGCAGTCCAGGACAGGTCAGGGGCTACACCTTC	CASSPGQVRGYTF	13	TRBJ1-2	NA	TRBD1	TRBV28
TGTGCCAGCAGTTTATCGATAGGGGGCACCGGGGAGCTGTTTTTT	CASSLSIGGTGELFF	15	TRBJ2-2	NA	NA	TRBV27
TGTGCCAGTAGTATAACTTCCGGGACAGTGCAGTTCTTC	CASSITSGTVQFF	13	TRBJ2-1	many	TRBD1	TRBV19
TGCGCCAGCAGCTATCGGGACAGTAAAAACTATGGCTACACCTTC	CASSYRDSKNYGYTF	15	TRBJ1-2	NA	TRBD1	TRBV5-1
TGTGCCACCAGCAGAAACAGGGGCCAGAACTACCTTAATACGCAGTATTTT	CATSRNRGQNYLNTQYF	17	TRBJ2-3	NA	TRBD1	TRBV15
TGTGCCAGCAGCCAACAACCCTACGAGCAGTACTTC	CASSQQPYEQYF	12	TRBJ2-7	NA	NA	TRBV7-2
TGCAGTGTCAGGGATAGGGAGACCCAGTACTTC	CSVRDRETQYF	11	TRBJ2-5	NA	NA	TRBV20-1
TGCGCCAGCAGACAGAATGACAGGGGTTCGAATTCACCCCTCCACTTT	CASRQNDRGSNSPLHF	16	TRBJ1-6	NA	TRBD1	TRBV4-1
TGCAGCGTTGAAGAGCTAGCGGGGGGGAATGAGCAGTTCTTC	CSVEELAGGNEQFF	14	TRBJ2-1	NA	TRBD2	TRBV29-1
TGCGCCAGCAGACCGATAGCGGGGGCCTACGAGCAGTACTTC	CASRPIAGAYEQYF	14	TRBJ2-7	NA	TRBD2	TRBV4-1
TGTGCCAGCAGGTCCCAGGAGACAGGGCATGAAAAACTGTTTTTT	CASRSQETGHEKLFF	15	TRBJ1-4	NA	TRBD1	TRBV28
TGCGCCAGCAGCTTCCCGGGAGGGCCTTACACTGAGCAGTTCTTC	CASSFPGGPYTEQFF	15	TRBJ2-1	NA	TRBD2	TRBV5-1
TGTGCCAGCCTGACTAGCGGGAGAGCTGAGACCCAGTACTTC	CASLTSGRAETQYF	14	TRBJ2-5	NA	TRBD2	TRBV28
TGTGCCAGCAGGCACAGGGGGCGAGCTGAAGCTTTCTTT	CASRHRGRAEAFF	13	TRBJ1-1	NA	TRBD1	TRBV28
TGCGCCAGCAGCCCGGGACTAGCGGGAACAAAAGAGACCCAGTACTTC	CASSPGLAGTKETQYF	16	TRBJ2-5	NA	TRBD2	TRBV4-1
TGTGCCAGCAGCTTAGTGAGGGCAAGCTCTGGAAACACCATATATTTT	CASSLVRASSGNTIYF	16	TRBJ1-3	NA	NA	TRBV11-2
TGTGCCAGCAGCTCTATGGCTAGCGGGAACAATGAGCAGTTCTTC	CASSSMASGNNEQFF	15	TRBJ2-1	NA	TRBD2	TRBV5-4
TGTGCCAGCAGTTTAATCCCGGTCGCCTATGGCGGAGCCGGGGAGCTGTTTTTT	CASSLIPVAYGGAGELFF	18	TRBJ2-2	NA	NA	TRBV28
TGTGCCAGCAGCTTTGGAACAGGCTACGAGCAGTACTTC	CASSFGTGYEQYF	13	TRBJ2-7	NA	NA	TRBV7-3
TGTGCCAGCAGCACCTCGACAGGGGCCTGGGAGACCCAGTACTTC	CASSTSTGAWETQYF	15	TRBJ2-5	NA	TRBD1	TRBV7-2
TGCGCCAGCAGCCTTTACAGCGGGAGCTCCTACGAGCAGTACTTC	CASSLYSGSSYEQYF	15	TRBJ2-7	NA	TRBD2	TRBV4-3
TGTGCCAGCAGCTTAGGAAGGAGCTACGGGGAGCTGTTTTTT	CASSLGRSYGELFF	14	TRBJ2-2	NA	NA	TRBV13
TGTGCCATCAGTGGGGGGGATGAGCAGTTCTTC	CAISGGDEQFF	11	TRBJ2-1	NA	NA	TRBV10-3
TGTGCCAGCAGCTTAGGTACTAGCGGGGCAGAGACCCAGTACTTC	CASSLGTSGAETQYF	15	TRBJ2-5	NA	TRBD2	TRBV7-6
TGCAGCGGACGACAGGCCAAACTTGAAGCTTTCTTT	CSGRQAKLEAFF	12	TRBJ1-1	once	NA	TRBV29-1
TGTGCCAGCAGCCGTCCCGGGACAGGGCGGCCCCAGCATTTT	CASSRPGTGRPQHF	14	TRBJ1-5	NA	TRBD1	TRBV6-1
TGCGCCAGCAGCATCCGGGACAGCTTAAGCTCTGGGGCCAACGTCCTGACTTTC	CASSIRDSLSSGANVLTF	18	TRBJ2-6	NA	TRBD1	TRBV5-1
TGTGCCAGCAGTAAGACAGGTACCGGAAACACCATATATTTT	CASSKTGTGNTIYF	14	TRBJ1-3	NA	NA	TRBV6-6
TGCGCCAGCAGCTTGGGGCTAGCTACCTACGAGCAGTACTTC	CASSLGLATYEQYF	14	TRBJ2-7	NA	NA	TRBV5-1
TGTGCCAGCAGCTTAAAGGTGGACAGCTGGGCCTCCTACGAGCAGTACTTC	CASSLKVDSWASYEQYF	17	TRBJ2-7	NA	NA	TRBV7-2
TGCGCCAGCAAGTCCTCGGGACAGGACTACGAGCAGTACTTC	CASKSSGQDYEQYF	14	TRBJ2-7	NA	TRBD1	TRBV5-1
TGTGCCAGCAGCGTAGGGGCAGGGGGCGGAAACACTGAAGCTTTCTTT	CASSVGAGGGNTEAFF	16	TRBJ1-1	NA	TRBD1	TRBV9
TGTGCCAGCAGCGACAGGTTCAATCAGCCCCAGCATTTT	CASSDRFNQPQHF	13	TRBJ1-5	NA	NA	TRBV28
TGTGCCAGCAGTTTAGACGGAGGATCCTACGAGCAGTACTTC	CASSLDGGSYEQYF	14	TRBJ2-7	once	NA	TRBV6-1
TGTGCCAGCAGCTCGGCGGGGCTAGCGGGACCCGAGCAGTACTTC	CASSSAGLAGPEQYF	15	TRBJ2-7	NA	TRBD2	TRBV5-4
TGTGCCAGCAGGGGCAGGGCTAACTATGGCTACACCTTC	CASRGRANYGYTF	13	TRBJ1-2	NA	NA	TRBV27
TGTGCCACCAGCACCCCAGCTGGGGCCAACGTCCTGACTTTC	CATSTPAGANVLTF	14	TRBJ2-6	NA	NA	TRBV15
TGTGTCAGAAGCTTAGTCGGGAGTCGAGATGAGCAGTTCTTC	CVRSLVGSRDEQFF	14	TRBJ2-1	few	NA	TRBV7-5
TGTGCCAGCAAGCTTCAAGGGGGAGCGAGTTTTGGCTACACCTTC	CASKLQGGASFGYTF	15	TRBJ1-2	NA	NA	TRBV5-6
TGTGCCAGCAGTGGGCCTACAGGGGATGGCTACAATGAGCAGTTCTTC	CASSGPTGDGYNEQFF	16	TRBJ2-1	once	TRBD1	TRBV25-1
TGCGCCAGCAGCTTGGGGTGGGAGAAGAACTATGGCTACACCTTC	CASSLGWEKNYGYTF	15	TRBJ1-2	NA	NA	TRBV5-1
TGTGCCTGGAGTCGGGTAGCGGGGGTTCTACAATGGTCTGGGTCCCGGGAGCAGTTCTTC	CAWSRVAGVLQWSGSREQFF	20	TRBJ2-1	NA	TRBD2	TRBV30
TGTGCCAGCAGCCCGGTCCGTTTGACTAGCGGGAGAAATACAAAAAAAGAGACCCAGTACTTC	CASSPVRLTSGRNTKKETQYF	21	TRBJ2-5	once	TRBD2	TRBV4-2
TGTGCCAGCAGCCAGGGACTAGCGGGAAATGAGCAGTTCTTC	CASSQGLAGNEQFF	14	TRBJ2-1	NA	TRBD2	TRBV4-2
TGTGCCAGCAGCCTGCTCCGGGGAATGGGCACAGATACGCAGTATTTT	CASSLLRGMGTDTQYF	16	TRBJ2-3	NA	NA	TRBV14
TGTGCCAGCAGCTCCGACAGGGGGGACGGGCCCCAGCATTTT	CASSSDRGDGPQHF	14	TRBJ1-5	NA	TRBD1	TRBV27
TGTGCCAGCAGCTACTGGGGCCCAGGATCCGGAAACACCATATATTTT	CASSYWGPGSGNTIYF	16	TRBJ1-3	NA	NA	TRBV6-6
TGTGCCAGTAGCGAGGCGGAACACTATGGCTACACCTTC	CASSEAEHYGYTF	13	TRBJ1-2	NA	NA	TRBV19
TGTGCCAGCAGCCCCGACAGGGCGCGAGAGACCCAGTACTTC	CASSPDRARETQYF	14	TRBJ2-5	NA	TRBD1	TRBV5-4
TGTGCCAGCGGACAGGGGTATGGCTACACCTTC	CASGQGYGYTF	11	TRBJ1-2	NA	TRBD1	TRBV27